This TCR beta chain derives from a study of CD8+ T cells in alopecia areata. The treatment was: oral pan-JAK inhibitor, 5-10 mg twice daily. Only a few counts were recorded for this clone. Reverse transcribed after extraction, RNA yielded cDNA as the sequencing template. Sequencing used immunoSEQ multiplex PCR; TCRdb keeps in-frame clones, though not all of them. The sample has 100,000 to 120,000 clones; around 54% are singletons. The sample here was CD4+ T cells sorted from blood, taken at week 24, from a patient treated with tofacitinib. The sequence derives from a human donor with alopecia areata.

CDR3 nucleotide sequence: TGTGCCAGCAGCTCAAGACAGGGGCCAGATACGCAGTATTTT. Residues: CASSSRQGPDTQYF. The chain carries TRBV7-6 and TRBJ2-3; 8 bases are shared with TRBD1. V was pared by 4 bases and J by 4 bases, with 4 bases of the junction left unmatched. Per germline, CDR1 SGHVS and CDR2 FNYEAQ. The CDR3 has 14 amino acids.